Listed here is a single TCR beta chain. Trimming removed 6 bases from V and 4 bases from J; junction bases left unmatched: 5. The CDR3 spans 14 residues. Germline CDR1 and CDR2: ENHRY and SYGVKD. The sample comes from a study of blood T cell repertoires in COVID-19. Study in general: T cells, B-cell-depleted T cells, or PBMCs supplied cDNA or gDNA.

Sequencing was performed with immunoSEQ multiplex PCR; in TCRdb, only in-frame clones are kept and a portion is missing. This table holds 280,000 or so clones, approximately 83% found once. The material sequenced was peripheral blood. This sequence joins TRBV10-3 and TRBJ1-3, with 8 bases lining up with TRBD1. The receptor's source is a woman in her 30s who had recovered from COVID-19. The CDR3 loop reads CAISQGAQGNTIYF. The CDR3, as DNA: TGTGCCATCAGCCAGGGGGCGCAAGGAAACACCATATATTTT.